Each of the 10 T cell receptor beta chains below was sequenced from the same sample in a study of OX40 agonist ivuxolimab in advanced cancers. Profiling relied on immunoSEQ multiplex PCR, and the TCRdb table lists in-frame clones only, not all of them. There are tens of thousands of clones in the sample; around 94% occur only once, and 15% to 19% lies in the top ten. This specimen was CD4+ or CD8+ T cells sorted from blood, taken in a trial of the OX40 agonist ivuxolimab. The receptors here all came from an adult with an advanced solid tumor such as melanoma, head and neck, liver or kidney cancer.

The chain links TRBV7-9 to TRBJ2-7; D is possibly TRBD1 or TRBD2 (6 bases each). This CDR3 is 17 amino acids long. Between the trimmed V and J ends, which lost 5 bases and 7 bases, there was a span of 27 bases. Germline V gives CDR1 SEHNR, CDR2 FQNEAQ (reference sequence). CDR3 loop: CASSTERIVRGVAEQYF. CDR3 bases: TGTGCCAGCAGCACCGAGAGGATAGTGAGGGGGGTGGCGGAGCAGTACTTC.

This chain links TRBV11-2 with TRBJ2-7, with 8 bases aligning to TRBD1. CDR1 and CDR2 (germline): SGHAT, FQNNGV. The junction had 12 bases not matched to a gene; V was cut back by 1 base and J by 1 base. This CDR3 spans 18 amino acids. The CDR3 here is CASSLGGSGDRSSYEQYF. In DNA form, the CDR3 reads TGTGCCAGCAGCTTAGGGGGGTCGGGGGACAGGTCATCCTACGAGCAGTACTTC.

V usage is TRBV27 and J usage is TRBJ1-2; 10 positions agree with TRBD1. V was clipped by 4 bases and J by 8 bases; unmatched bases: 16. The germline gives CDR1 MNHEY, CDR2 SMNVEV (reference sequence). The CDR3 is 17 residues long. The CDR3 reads CASSWGGQGSPFLGYTF. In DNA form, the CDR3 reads TGTGCCAGCAGTTGGGGGGGACAGGGGTCCCCTTTTCTAGGCTACACCTTC.

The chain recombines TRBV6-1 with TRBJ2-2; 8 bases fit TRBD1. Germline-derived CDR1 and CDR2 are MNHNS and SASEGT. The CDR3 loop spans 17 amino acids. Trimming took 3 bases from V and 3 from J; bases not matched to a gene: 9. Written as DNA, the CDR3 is TGTGCCAGCAGTGATCCTTGGACAGGGTCGTACACCGGGGAGCTGTTTTTT. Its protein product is CASSDPWTGSYTGELFF.

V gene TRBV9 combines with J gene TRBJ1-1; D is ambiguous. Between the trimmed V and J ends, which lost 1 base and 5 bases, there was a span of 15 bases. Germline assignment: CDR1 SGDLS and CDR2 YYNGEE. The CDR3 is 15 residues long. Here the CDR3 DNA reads TGTGCCAGCAGCGTATACGGGGAGGTCAGGACTGAAGCTTTCTTT. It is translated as CASSVYGEVRTEAFF.

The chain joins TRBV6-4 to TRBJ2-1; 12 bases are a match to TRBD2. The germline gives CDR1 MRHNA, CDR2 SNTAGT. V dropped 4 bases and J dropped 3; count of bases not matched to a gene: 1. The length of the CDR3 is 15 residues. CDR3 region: CASSGTSGNYNEQFF. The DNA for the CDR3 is TGTGCCAGCAGTGGGACTAGCGGGAACTACAATGAGCAGTTCTTC.

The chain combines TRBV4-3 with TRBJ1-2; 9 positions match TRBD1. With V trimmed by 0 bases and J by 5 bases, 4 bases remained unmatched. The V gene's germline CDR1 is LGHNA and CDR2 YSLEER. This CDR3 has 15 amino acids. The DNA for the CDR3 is TGCGCCAGCAGCCAAGAGATCGACAGGGGGTATGGCTACACCTTC. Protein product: CASSQEIDRGYGYTF.

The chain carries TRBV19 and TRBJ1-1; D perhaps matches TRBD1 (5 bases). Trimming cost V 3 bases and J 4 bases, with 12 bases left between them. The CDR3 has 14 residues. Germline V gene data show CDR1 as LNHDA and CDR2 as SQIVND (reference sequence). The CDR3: CASSMSQGFTEAFF. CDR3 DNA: TGTGCCAGTAGTATGAGCCAGGGTTTCACTGAAGCTTTCTTT.

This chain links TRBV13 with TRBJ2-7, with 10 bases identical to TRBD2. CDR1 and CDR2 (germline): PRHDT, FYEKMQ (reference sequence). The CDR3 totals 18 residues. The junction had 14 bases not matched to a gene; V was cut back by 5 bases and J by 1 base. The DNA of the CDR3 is TGTGCCAGCAGCCCCTGGGGTAGCGGGAGGAAGGATTCCTACGAGCAGTACTTC. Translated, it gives CASSPWGSGRKDSYEQYF.

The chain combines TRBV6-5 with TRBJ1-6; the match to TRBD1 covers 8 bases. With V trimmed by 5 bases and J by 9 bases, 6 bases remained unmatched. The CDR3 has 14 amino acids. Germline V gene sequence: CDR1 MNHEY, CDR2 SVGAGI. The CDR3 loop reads CASSPTGVISPLHF. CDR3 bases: TGTGCCAGCAGTCCGACAGGGGTTATTTCACCCCTCCACTTT.